These 18 T cell receptor beta chains originate from one sample sequenced in a study of regulatory T cells in long-lasting Graves disease. Documented time point: newly diagnosed GD, antithyroid drugs for less than 3 months. Preparation of the TCR library used RNA extracted from PBMCs. Arm-PCR with iRepertoire HTBI primers amplified the CDR3 regions for these TCR beta libraries. TCRdb processed the multiplex PCR reads anew with MiXCR; each CDR3 protein has one entry. The table shows about 470,000 distinct CDR3 sequences, with under 15% occurring only once. The sample was also reused in another study, on T cells in Graves' hyperthyroidism and ophthalmopathy.

The material was peripheral blood mononuclear cells (PBMCs), obtained at new diagnosis, from a patient treated with antithyroid drugs. The source is a woman aged 25 to 39 with Graves disease.

This clonotype came up a few times. This chain links TRBV24-1 with TRBJ1-2; a possible D gene is TRBD1 (5 bases). The V and J ends lost 4 bases and 4 bases respectively, with 12 bases between them. The CDR3 runs to 14 residues. Germline lookup yields CDR1 KGHDR and CDR2 SFDVKD. CDR3 in amino acids: CATSDRVGSYGYTF. The DNA of the CDR3 is TGTGCCACCAGTGACAGGGTCGGATCCTATGGCTACACCTTC.

This clonotype has a count of ten or more. The chain employs TRBV12-3 or TRBV12-4 and TRBJ2-1, with 12 bases that match TRBD2. The CDR3 is 22 residues long. Trimming at V came to 2 bases and at J to 1 base, leaving 18 bases not matched to a gene. CDR3 in amino acids: CASSLRVFVRLAGANSYNEQFF. The CDR3 DNA reads TGTGCCAGCAGTTTACGGGTGTTTGTAAGACTAGCGGGAGCGAATTCCTACAATGAGCAGTTCTTC.

This rearrangement joins TRBV15 to TRBJ2-2, with D perhaps given as TRBD1 or TRBD2 (5 bases each). Germline lookup yields CDR1 LNHNV and CDR2 YYDKDF (reference sequence). V gave up 5 bases and J gave up 1 base, with 11 bases separating them. The CDR3 runs 15 residues. CDR3 DNA: TGTGCCACCAGCCCGGGACCACTGAACACCGGGGAGCTGTTTTTT. Translation gives CATSPGPLNTGELFF.

This clonotype was detected many times. The chain joins TRBV5-1 to TRBJ2-4; D gene ambiguous. The V and J ends lost 0 bases and 9 bases respectively, with 7 bases between them. The CDR3 is 12 amino acids. Germline CDR1 and CDR2: SGHRS and YFSETQ. Here the CDR3 reads CASSLEGTIQYF. CDR3 bases: TGCGCCAGCAGCTTGGAAGGCACCATTCAGTACTTC. The full variable domain, rest sourced from reference TRBV5-1 and TRBJ2-4, is KAGVTQTPRYLIKTRGQQVTLSCSPISGHRSVSWYQQTPGQGLQFLFEYFSETQRNKGNFPGRFSGRQFSNSRSEMNVSTLELGDSALYLCASSLEGTIQYFGAGTRLSVL.

This clonotype was recorded a few times. The chain recombines TRBV4-2 with TRBJ1-5; no definite D call. This CDR3 comprises 16 residues. Trimming shortened V by 0 bases and J by 3 bases, and 12 bases separated the two germline ends. Germline CDR1 LGHNA, CDR2 YNFKEQ. CDR3 coding DNA: TGTGCCAGCAGCCAAGATCTGGCCTTCTCCAATCAGCCCCAGCATTTT. Residues: CASSQDLAFSNQPQHF.

The table lists this clonotype with a few counts. V and J are TRBV30 and TRBJ1-1, with no clear D. Germline V CDR1 and CDR2: GTSNPN, SVGIG (reference sequence). CDR3 length: 11 amino acids. V was clipped by 3 bases and J by 10 bases, with 12 bases between them. The CDR3 loop is CAWSPLVGAFF. CDR3 nucleotide sequence: TGTGCCTGGAGCCCTCTCGTGGGAGCTTTCTTT.

This clonotype was observed at least ten times. The CDR3 protein is CASSQDGGEREEKLFF. The DNA for the CDR3 is TGTGCCAGCAGCCAAGATGGCGGGGAAAGAGAGGAAAAACTGTTTTTT. This sequence joins TRBV14 and TRBJ1-4; D is unclear. There are 16 residues in the CDR3. In germline, CDR1 is SGHDN, CDR2 FVKESK. Trimming removed 0 bases from V and 8 bases from J, with 16 bases in between.

The V gene is TRBV10-2, the J gene TRBJ1-5; D may be TRBD1 (5 bases). Per the germline V gene, CDR1 is WSHSY and CDR2 is SAAADI. The CDR3 totals 14 residues. V was trimmed by 3 bases and J by 4 bases, leaving 10 bases between them. The CDR3 loop is CASSDWTSNQPQHF. Written as DNA, the CDR3 is TGCGCCAGCAGTGATTGGACATCGAATCAGCCCCAGCATTTT.

V is TRBV4-2 and J is TRBJ1-2, with no clear D. V was clipped by 0 bases and J by 7 bases, with 6 bases between them. The CDR3 sequence is 12 residues long. Germline loops: CDR1 LGHNA, CDR2 YNFKEQ. The CDR3: CASSQDRAGYTF. The CDR3 nucleotides are TGTGCCAGCAGCCAAGATAGGGCTGGCTACACCTTC.

The table lists this clonotype with many counts. This chain connects TRBV7-9 to TRBJ1-2; D is possibly TRBD1 (5 bases). CDR1 and CDR2 from the germline V gene are SEHNR and FQNEAQ (reference sequence). V shed 5 bases and J shed 4 bases, with 11 bases lying between them. This CDR3 contains 13 residues. The CDR3 reads CASSGGGTYGYTF. The CDR3 DNA sequence: TGTGCCAGCAGCGGCGGGGGGACCTATGGCTACACCTTC. The full variable domain, with the rest looked up from reference TRBV7-9 and TRBJ1-2, is DTGVSQNPRHKITKRGQNVTFRCDPISEHNRLYWYRQTLGQGPEFLTYFQNEAQLEKSRLLSDRFSAERPKGSFSTLEIQRTEQGDSAMYLCASSGGGTYGYTFGSGTRLTVV.

V gene TRBV5-4 combines with J gene TRBJ2-7; no clear D. The CDR3 extends over 14 amino acids. The germline V gene has CDR1 SGHNT and CDR2 YYREEE (reference sequence). Trimming took 4 bases from V and 1 from J, leaving 12 bases between them. The CDR3 DNA is TGTGCCAGCAGCCCGCCACCTCCATCCTACGAGCAGTACTTC. It codes for CASSPPPPSYEQYF.

This clonotype was observed at least ten times. The chain uses TRBV7-2 and TRBJ1-5; TRBD1 matches at 8 bases. CDR3 length: 16 residues. With 0 bases clipped from V and 6 bases from J, the junction kept 7 bases outside the gene matches. CDR1 is SGHTA and CDR2 is FQGNSA in the germline V gene. CDR3 in DNA: TGTGCCAGCAGCTTAGCCCCAGGGGGCTCGGTTCAGCCCCAGCATTTT. This translates into CASSLAPGGSVQPQHF.

Concerning this clonotype: This sequence may be a read error, since a much larger clone differs from it by one base. The gene calls are TRBV11-2 and TRBJ2-7; D gene uncertain. V lost 6 bases, J lost 0 bases, and 12 bases lay in between. The CDR3 covers 14 residues. Germline CDR1 and CDR2: SGHAT and FQNNGV. CDR3 loop: CASRRLYGSYEQYF. In DNA, the CDR3 is TGTGCCAGCAGGAGACTCTACGGCTCCTACGAGCAGTACTTC.

In this sample, this clonotype turned up many times. The CDR3 sequence: CATSVGQETGELFF. The CDR3 nucleotides are TGTGCCACCAGCGTAGGACAGGAAACCGGGGAGCTGTTTTTT. V gene TRBV15 combines with J gene TRBJ2-2, with 7 bases lining up with TRBD1. The CDR3 is 14 amino acids. The V segment lost 5 bases and the J segment 5 bases; nucleotides outside the gene matches: 5. Germline V gene lookup returns CDR1 LNHNV and CDR2 YYDKDF (reference sequence). The variable domain in full, with the rest retrieved from reference TRBV15 and TRBJ2-2, is DAMVIQNPRYQVTQFGKPVTLSCSQTLNHNVMYWYQQKSSQAPKLLFHYYDKDFNNEADTPDNFQSRRPNTSFCFLDIRSPGLGDTAMYLCATSVGQETGELFFGEGSRLTVL.

The V gene is TRBV19, the J gene TRBJ2-3, with 8 bases matching TRBD1. J lost 0 bases, V lost 7 bases, and 18 bases had no gene match. CDR1 and CDR2 from the germline V gene are LNHDA and SQIVND (reference sequence). This CDR3 comprises 19 residues. CDR3 DNA sequence: TGTGCCAGTACTCCACCGCCGGGACAGGCCCTAACCAGCACAGATACGCAGTATTTT. Its protein product is CASTPPPGQALTSTDTQYF.

This clonotype was counted only a few times. CDR3 protein: CASSLYPKPDQPQHF. Written as DNA, the CDR3 is TGTGCCAGCAGTTTATATCCGAAGCCGGATCAGCCCCAGCATTTT. The V and J genes are TRBV27 and TRBJ1-5, with D hard to call. Germline assignment: CDR1 MNHEY and CDR2 SMNVEV (reference sequence). The CDR3 has 15 residues. Trimming removed 1 base from V and 5 bases from J, with 12 bases in between.

This clonotype was observed many times. The chain links TRBV20-1 to TRBJ2-5; 7 nucleotides line up with TRBD2. Germline values: CDR1 DFQATT, CDR2 SNEGSKA (reference sequence). This CDR3 region has 15 residues. Trimming at V came to 0 bases and at J to 2 bases, leaving 6 bases not matched to a gene. In DNA form, the CDR3 reads TGCAGTGCTAGAGATGACCTTAGCGGGCAAGAGACCCAGTACTTC. This encodes CSARDDLSGQETQYF.

Remarks on this clonotype: It is likely a read error: a sequence one base away is far more abundant. The genes are TRBV6-4 and TRBJ2-7; tentatively, D is TRBD1 or TRBD2 (5 bases each). V was clipped by 10 bases and J by 1 base, with 20 bases between them. The CDR3 runs to 15 residues. Germline CDR1 is MRHNA and CDR2 is SNTAGT. The DNA of the CDR3 is TGTGCCAACAGGCCGGTGGGACGGGAATCCTACGAGCAGTACTTC. Encoded protein: CANRPVGRESYEQYF.